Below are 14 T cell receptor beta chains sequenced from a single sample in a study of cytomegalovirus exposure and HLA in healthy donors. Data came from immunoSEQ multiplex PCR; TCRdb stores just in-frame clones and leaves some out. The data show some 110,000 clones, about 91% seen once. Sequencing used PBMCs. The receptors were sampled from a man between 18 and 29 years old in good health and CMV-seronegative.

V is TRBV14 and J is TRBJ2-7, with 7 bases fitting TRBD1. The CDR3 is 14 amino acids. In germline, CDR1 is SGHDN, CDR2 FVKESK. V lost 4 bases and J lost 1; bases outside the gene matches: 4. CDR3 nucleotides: TGTGCCAGCAGCCCCCTGACAGGGTCCTACGAGCAGTACTTC. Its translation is CASSPLTGSYEQYF.

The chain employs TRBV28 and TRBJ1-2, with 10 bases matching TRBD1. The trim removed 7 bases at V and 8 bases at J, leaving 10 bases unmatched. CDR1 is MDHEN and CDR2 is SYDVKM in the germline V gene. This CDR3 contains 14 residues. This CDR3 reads CASMWRQGAPGYTF. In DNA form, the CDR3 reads TGTGCCAGCATGTGGAGACAGGGGGCGCCCGGCTACACCTTC.

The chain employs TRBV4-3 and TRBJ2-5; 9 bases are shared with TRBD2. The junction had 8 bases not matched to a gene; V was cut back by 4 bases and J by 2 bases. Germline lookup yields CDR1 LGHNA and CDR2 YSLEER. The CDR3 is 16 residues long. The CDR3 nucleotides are TGCGCCAGCAGCCCAGAGCGGGGGGCTTTACAAGAGACCCAGTACTTC. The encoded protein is CASSPERGALQETQYF.

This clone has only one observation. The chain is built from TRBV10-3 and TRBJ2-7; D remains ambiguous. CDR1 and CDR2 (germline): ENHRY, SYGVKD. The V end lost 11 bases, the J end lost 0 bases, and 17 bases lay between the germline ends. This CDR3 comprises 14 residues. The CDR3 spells CALSKRANSYEQYF. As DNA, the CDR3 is TGTGCCCTATCTAAAAGAGCCAACTCCTACGAGCAGTACTTC.

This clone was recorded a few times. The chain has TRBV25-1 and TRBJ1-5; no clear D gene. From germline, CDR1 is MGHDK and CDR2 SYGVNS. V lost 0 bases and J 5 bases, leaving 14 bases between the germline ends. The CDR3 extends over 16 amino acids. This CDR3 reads CASSEYYTEDDQPQHF. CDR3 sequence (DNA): TGTGCCAGCAGTGAATATTACACAGAAGACGATCAGCCCCAGCATTTT.

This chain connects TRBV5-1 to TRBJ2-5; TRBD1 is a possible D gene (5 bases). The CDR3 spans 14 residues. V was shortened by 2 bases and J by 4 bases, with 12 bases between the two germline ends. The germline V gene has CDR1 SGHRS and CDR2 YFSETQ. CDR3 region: CASSFWGTGETQYF. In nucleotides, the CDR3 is TGCGCCAGCAGCTTCTGGGGCACCGGAGAGACCCAGTACTTC.

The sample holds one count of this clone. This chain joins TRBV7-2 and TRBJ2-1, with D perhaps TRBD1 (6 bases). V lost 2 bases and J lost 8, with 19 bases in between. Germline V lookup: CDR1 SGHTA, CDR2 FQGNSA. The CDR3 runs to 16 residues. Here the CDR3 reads CASSLISRGPGHEQFF. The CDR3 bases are TGTGCCAGCAGCTTAATCTCCAGGGGTCCGGGCCATGAGCAGTTCTTC.

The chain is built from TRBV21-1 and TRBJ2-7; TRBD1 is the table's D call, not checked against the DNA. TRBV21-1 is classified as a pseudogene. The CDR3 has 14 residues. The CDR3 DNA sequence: TGTGCCAGCACCCACAGGGGGCTTCCTATCGAGCAGTACTTC. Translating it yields CASTHRGLPIEQYF.

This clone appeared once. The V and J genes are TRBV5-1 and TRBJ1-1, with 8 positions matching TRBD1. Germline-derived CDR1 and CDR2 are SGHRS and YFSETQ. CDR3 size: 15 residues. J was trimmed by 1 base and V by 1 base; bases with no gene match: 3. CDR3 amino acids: CASSLQGAENTEAFF. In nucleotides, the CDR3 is TGCGCCAGCAGCTTGCAGGGGGCCGAGAACACTGAAGCTTTCTTT.

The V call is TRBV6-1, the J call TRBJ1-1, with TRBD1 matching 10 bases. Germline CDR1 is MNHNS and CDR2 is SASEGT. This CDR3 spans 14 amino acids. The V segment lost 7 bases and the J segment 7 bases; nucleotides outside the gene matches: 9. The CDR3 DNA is TGTGCCAGCACGTTTGGACAGGGGGTGGTTGAAGCTTTCTTT. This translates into CASTFGQGVVEAFF.

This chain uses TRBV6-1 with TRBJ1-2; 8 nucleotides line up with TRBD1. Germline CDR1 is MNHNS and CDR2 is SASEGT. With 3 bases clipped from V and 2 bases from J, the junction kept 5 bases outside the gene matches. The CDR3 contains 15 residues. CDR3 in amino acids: CASSDWTGPNYGYTF. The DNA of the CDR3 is TGTGCCAGCAGTGATTGGACAGGGCCCAACTATGGCTACACCTTC.

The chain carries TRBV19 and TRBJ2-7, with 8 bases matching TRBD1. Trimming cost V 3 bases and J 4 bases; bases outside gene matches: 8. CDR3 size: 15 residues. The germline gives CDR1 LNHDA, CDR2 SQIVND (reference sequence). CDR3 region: CASSIRQGIAYEQYF. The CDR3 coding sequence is TGTGCCAGTAGTATCCGACAGGGGATCGCGTACGAGCAGTACTTC.

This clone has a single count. The CDR3 coding sequence is TGCGCCAGCAGCTGGGGACTAGCGGGACTATCAGATACGCAGTATTTT. Its protein product is CASSWGLAGLSDTQYF. V and J are TRBV5-1 and TRBJ2-3; 13 positions match TRBD2. Germline V gene sequence: CDR1 SGHRS, CDR2 YFSETQ. Germline trimming cut 3 bases from V and 4 bases from J; bases unmatched to any gene: 5. The CDR3 runs to 16 residues. Full variable domain (missing parts from reference TRBV5-1 and TRBJ2-3): KAGVTQTPRYLIKTRGQQVTLSCSPISGHRSVSWYQQTPGQGLQFLFEYFSETQRNKGNFPGRFSGRQFSNSRSEMNVSTLELGDSALYLCASSWGLAGLSDTQYFGPGTRLTVL.

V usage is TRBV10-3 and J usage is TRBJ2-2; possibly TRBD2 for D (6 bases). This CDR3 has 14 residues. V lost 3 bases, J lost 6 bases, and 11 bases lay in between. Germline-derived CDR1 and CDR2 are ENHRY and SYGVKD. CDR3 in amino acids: CAISDSSGAGELFF. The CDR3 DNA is TGTGCCATCAGTGACTCCTCGGGGGCCGGGGAGCTGTTTTTT.